A single sample is the source of the 16 T cell receptor beta chains below, sequenced in a study of T-cell memory formation after mild COVID-19. TCRdb reprocessed the 5' RACE reads with MiXCR, giving one entry per CDR3 protein. The data show some 210,000 distinct CDR3 sequences, with roughly a tenth seen just once and roughly 3% held by the top ten. Specimen: PBMCs or a T cell subset sorted from them (not recorded which). The receptors were gathered from a man younger than 30 who had mild COVID-19 (a few samples of this study predate the infection). Cell type and time point are not known.

This clonotype was counted many times. This CDR3 reads CASSLGGATYNEQFF. The CDR3 DNA is TGCGCCAGCAGCTTAGGCGGAGCTACCTACAATGAGCAGTTCTTC. The chain joins TRBV5-1 to TRBJ2-1; D is unresolved. Trimming cost V 2 bases and J 2 bases, with 11 bases left between them. Per germline, CDR1 SGHRS and CDR2 YFSETQ. The CDR3 runs to 15 residues.

This clonotype was seen repeatedly, ten times or more. The V gene is TRBV5-1, the J gene TRBJ2-2, with D possibly being TRBD1 or TRBD2 (6 bases each). The CDR3 is 17 residues long. V was shortened by 4 bases and J by 0 bases, with 16 bases between the two germline ends. Germline CDR1 is SGHRS and CDR2 is YFSETQ. The CDR3 coding sequence is TGCGCCAGCAGCCGGGGGCCGGGGGCATCGAACACCGGGGAGCTGTTTTTT. It yields the protein CASSRGPGASNTGELFF.

This clonotype was counted ten times or more. The chain recombines TRBV20-1 with TRBJ2-7, with 8 bases fitting TRBD2. Germline V gene lookup returns CDR1 DFQATT and CDR2 SNEGSKA (reference sequence). Trimming at V came to 5 bases and at J to 5 bases, leaving 8 bases not matched to a gene. This CDR3 contains 13 residues. CDR3 protein: CSAPRGGGNEQYF. The DNA of the CDR3 is TGCAGTGCTCCCCGGGGGGGTGGCAACGAGCAGTACTTC.

This chain links TRBV7-9 with TRBJ1-6, with 7 bases that match TRBD1. Germline-derived CDR1 and CDR2 are SEHNR and FQNEAQ (reference sequence). The CDR3 runs to 16 residues. The V segment lost 6 bases and the J segment 7 bases; nucleotides outside the gene matches: 12. The CDR3 sequence is CASSYRGDSANSPLHF. DNA for the CDR3: TGTGCCAGCAGTTACAGGGGAGATTCGGCCAATTCACCCCTCCACTTT.

The rearrangement joins TRBV6-2 or TRBV6-3 to TRBJ2-5; D is perhaps TRBD2 (5 bases). CDR3 size: 13 residues. The germline V gene has CDR1 MNHEY and CDR2 SVGEGT. In DNA, the CDR3 is TGTGCTTCACATCGGGAAACCCAAGAGACCCAGTACTTC. Amino acid sequence: CASHRETQETQYF.

The V and J genes are TRBV12-3 or TRBV12-4 and TRBJ2-1, with 14 bases that match TRBD2. The CDR3 length is 17 residues. The trim removed 5 bases at V and 0 bases at J, leaving 3 bases unmatched. CDR3 coding DNA: TGTGCCAGCAGTCCGGGACTAGCGGGGGTCTCCTACAATGAGCAGTTCTTC. It specifies CASSPGLAGVSYNEQFF.

This clonotype was recorded many times. J is TRBJ1-1 and V is TRBV28, with a possible D match to TRBD1 (5 bases). The ends were cut back, 3 bases at V and 11 bases at J, with 10 bases in the middle. This CDR3 is built from 11 residues. Germline CDR1 reads MDHEN; CDR2 reads SYDVKM. CDR3 DNA sequence: TGTGCCAGCAGTTTCCGGGAGGGGGCTTTCTTT. Translation gives CASSFREGAFF.

There are a few counts of this clonotype. The rearrangement uses TRBV29-1 and TRBJ2-2; D uncertain. The CDR3 contains 14 residues. Trimming removed 6 bases at V and 0 bases at J, with 11 bases between. Germline CDR1 SQVTM, CDR2 ANQGSEA. The CDR3 spells CSVVVASNTGELFF. Here the CDR3 DNA reads TGCAGCGTCGTGGTAGCTTCGAACACCGGGGAGCTGTTTTTT.

In this sample, this clonotype turned up many times. CDR3 in DNA: TGTGCCAGCAGCTTAGTCCACAGGGACACTGAAGCTTTCTTT. It is translated as CASSLVHRDTEAFF. The chain joins TRBV7-2 to TRBJ1-1; D may be TRBD1 (6 bases). The V end was cut by 1 base, the J end by 3 bases, with 9 bases between. This CDR3 spans 14 amino acids. Germline V CDR1 and CDR2: SGHTA, FQGNSA.

This clonotype occurred a few times. V is TRBV3-1 and J is TRBJ2-2; the match to TRBD2 covers 8 bases. The junction had 14 bases not matched to a gene; V was cut back by 4 bases and J by 4 bases. Germline values: CDR1 LGHDT, CDR2 YNNKEL (reference sequence). The CDR3 length is 18 residues. CDR3 region: CASSPRRSAGGFTGELFF. CDR3 bases: TGTGCCAGCAGCCCGCGGCGGTCCGCGGGGGGCTTCACCGGGGAGCTGTTTTTT.

V gene TRBV5-1 combines with J gene TRBJ2-7; D is possibly TRBD2 (7 bases). Germline-derived CDR1 and CDR2 are SGHRS and YFSETQ. This CDR3 contains 15 residues. The germline V and J ends were trimmed by 4 bases and 2 bases, with 16 bases remaining between them. CDR3 nucleotides: TGCGCCAGCAGCCGAGGGGAGGGGGGCCCCTACGAGCAGTACGTC. Residues: CASSRGEGGPYEQYV.

The chain carries TRBV12-2 and TRBJ2-1; TRBD2, the D gene given by the table, was not confirmed from the DNA. TRBV12-2 constitutes a pseudogene. The CDR3 extends over 12 amino acids. Here the CDR3 DNA reads TGTGCAAGCCGGACTAGCGGCAATGAGCAGTTCTTC. Translation gives CASRTSGNEQFF.

J is TRBJ1-2 and V is TRBV28; 7 bases line up with TRBD1. The length of the CDR3 is 13 residues. Trimming cost V 3 bases and J 4 bases; bases outside gene matches: 2. Germline V gene sequence: CDR1 MDHEN, CDR2 SYDVKM. CDR3 in DNA: TGTGCCAGCAGTTTGAACAGGGGCTATGGCTACACCTTC. This encodes CASSLNRGYGYTF.

The V and J genes are TRBV10-2 and TRBJ1-2, with D tentatively TRBD1 (5 bases). CDR1 and CDR2 (germline): WSHSY, SAAADI. The length of the CDR3 is 13 residues. V lost 3 bases and J 7 bases, leaving 12 bases between the germline ends. The CDR3 loop is CASSDQGAGGYTF. The CDR3 DNA follows: TGCGCCAGCAGTGATCAGGGAGCGGGTGGCTACACCTTC.

The chain links TRBV20-1 to TRBJ2-7, with D possibly TRBD1 on 6 matching bases. With 4 bases removed from V and 1 base from J, the gap between germline ends came to 11 bases. This CDR3 spans 13 amino acids. From germline, CDR1 is DFQATT and CDR2 SNEGSKA (reference sequence). The CDR3 DNA is TGCAGTGCTATATCCGGACAGTCCTACGAGCAGTACTTC. Its translation is CSAISGQSYEQYF.

J is TRBJ1-1 and V is TRBV12-3 or TRBV12-4; D may be TRBD1 (6 bases). V lost 6 bases, J lost 3 bases, and 14 bases lay in between. The CDR3 consists of 14 residues. The CDR3 DNA reads TGTGCCAGCAGCTGGGGGGAGGGGGACACTGAAGCTTTCTTT. This sequence encodes CASSWGEGDTEAFF.